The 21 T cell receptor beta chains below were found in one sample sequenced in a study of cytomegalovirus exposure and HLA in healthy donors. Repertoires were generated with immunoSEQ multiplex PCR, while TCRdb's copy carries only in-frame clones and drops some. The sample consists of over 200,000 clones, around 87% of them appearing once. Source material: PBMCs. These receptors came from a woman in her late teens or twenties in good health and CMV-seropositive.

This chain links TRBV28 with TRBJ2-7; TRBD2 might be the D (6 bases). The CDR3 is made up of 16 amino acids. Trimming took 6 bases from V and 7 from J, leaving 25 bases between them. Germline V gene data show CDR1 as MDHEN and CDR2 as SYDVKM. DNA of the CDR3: TGTGCCAGCAGCCCGGGGATTATAGCGGTTCCTAGGGAGCAGTACTTC. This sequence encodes CASSPGIIAVPREQYF.

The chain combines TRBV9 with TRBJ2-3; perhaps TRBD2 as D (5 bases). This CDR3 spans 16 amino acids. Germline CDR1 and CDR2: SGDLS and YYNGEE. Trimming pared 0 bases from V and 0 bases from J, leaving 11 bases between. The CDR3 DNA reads TGTGCCAGCAGCGTAGTGAGCGGAGCTAGCACAGATACGCAGTATTTT. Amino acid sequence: CASSVVSGASTDTQYF.

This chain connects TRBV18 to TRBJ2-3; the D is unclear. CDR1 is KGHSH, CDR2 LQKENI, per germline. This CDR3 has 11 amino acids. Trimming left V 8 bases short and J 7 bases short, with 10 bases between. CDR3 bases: TGTGCCAGCCTGCAGACAAATACGCAGTATTTT. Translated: CASLQTNTQYF.

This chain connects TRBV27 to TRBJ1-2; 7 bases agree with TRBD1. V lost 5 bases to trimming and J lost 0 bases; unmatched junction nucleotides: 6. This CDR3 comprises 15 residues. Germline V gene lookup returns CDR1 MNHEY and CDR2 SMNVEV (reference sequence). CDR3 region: CASSPRTGTNYGYTF. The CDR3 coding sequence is TGTGCCAGCAGTCCTCGGACAGGAACTAACTATGGCTACACCTTC.

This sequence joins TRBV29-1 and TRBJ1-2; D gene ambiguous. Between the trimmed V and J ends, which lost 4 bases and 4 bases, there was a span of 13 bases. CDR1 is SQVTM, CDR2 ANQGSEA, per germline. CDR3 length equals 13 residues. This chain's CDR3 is CSVGPRERYGYTF. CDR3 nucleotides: TGCAGCGTTGGTCCCCGGGAGCGCTATGGCTACACCTTC.

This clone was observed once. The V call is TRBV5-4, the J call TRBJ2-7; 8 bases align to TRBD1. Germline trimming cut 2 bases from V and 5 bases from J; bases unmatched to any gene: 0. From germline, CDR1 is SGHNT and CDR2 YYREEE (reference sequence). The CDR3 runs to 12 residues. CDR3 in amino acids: CASSLQGDEQYF. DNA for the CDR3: TGTGCCAGCAGCTTACAGGGGGACGAGCAGTACTTC.

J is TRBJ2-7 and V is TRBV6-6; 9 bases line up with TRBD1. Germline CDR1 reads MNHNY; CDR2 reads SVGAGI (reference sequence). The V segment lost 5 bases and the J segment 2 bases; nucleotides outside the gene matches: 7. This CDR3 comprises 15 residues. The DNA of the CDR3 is TGTGCCAGCAGTAAGGCGGGACAGGGCCCCTACGAGCAGTACTTC. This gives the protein CASSKAGQGPYEQYF.

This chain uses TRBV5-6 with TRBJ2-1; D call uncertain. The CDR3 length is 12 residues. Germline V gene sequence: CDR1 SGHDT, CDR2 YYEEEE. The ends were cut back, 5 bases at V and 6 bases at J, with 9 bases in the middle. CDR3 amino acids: CASSHDFNEQFF. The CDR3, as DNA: TGTGCCAGCAGTCACGACTTCAATGAGCAGTTCTTC.

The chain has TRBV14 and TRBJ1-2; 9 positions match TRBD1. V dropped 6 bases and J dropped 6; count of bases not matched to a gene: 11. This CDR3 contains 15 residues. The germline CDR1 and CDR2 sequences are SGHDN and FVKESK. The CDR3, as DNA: TGTGCCAGCAGTCGAACAGGGGGCTGGTTGAATGGCTACACCTTC. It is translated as CASSRTGGWLNGYTF. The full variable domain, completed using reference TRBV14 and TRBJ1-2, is EAGVTQFPSHSVIEKGQTVTLRCDPISGHDNLYWYRRVMGKEIKFLLHFVKESKQDESGMPNNRFLAERTGGTYSTLKVQPAELEDSGVYFCASSRTGGWLNGYTFGSGTRLTVV.

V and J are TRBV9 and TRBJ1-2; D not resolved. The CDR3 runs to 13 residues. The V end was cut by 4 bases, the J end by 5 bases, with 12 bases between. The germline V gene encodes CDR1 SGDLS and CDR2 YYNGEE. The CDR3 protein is CASSPDSGYGYTF. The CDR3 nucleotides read TGTGCCAGCAGCCCGGACTCGGGTTATGGCTACACCTTC.

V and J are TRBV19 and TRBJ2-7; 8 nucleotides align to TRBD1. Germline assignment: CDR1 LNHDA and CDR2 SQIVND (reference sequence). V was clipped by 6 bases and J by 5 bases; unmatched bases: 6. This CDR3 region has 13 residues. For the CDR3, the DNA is TGTGCCAGTAGCAATCCAGGGGGCGACGAGCAGTACTTC. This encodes CASSNPGGDEQYF.

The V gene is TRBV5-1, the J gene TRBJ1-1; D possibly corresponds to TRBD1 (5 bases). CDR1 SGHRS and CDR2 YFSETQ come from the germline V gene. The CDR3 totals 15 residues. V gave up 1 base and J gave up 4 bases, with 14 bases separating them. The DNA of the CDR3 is TGCGCCAGCAGCTTGAACCCGGGGGGGAGCACTGAAGCTTTCTTT. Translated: CASSLNPGGSTEAFF.

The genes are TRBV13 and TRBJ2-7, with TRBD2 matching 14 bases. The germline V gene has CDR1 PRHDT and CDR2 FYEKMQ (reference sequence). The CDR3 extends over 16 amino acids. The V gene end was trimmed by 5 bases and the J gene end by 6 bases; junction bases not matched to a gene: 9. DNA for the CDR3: TGTGCCAGCAGCGGACGACTAGCGGGAGGGCCAAGCGAGCAGTACTTC. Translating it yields CASSGRLAGGPSEQYF.

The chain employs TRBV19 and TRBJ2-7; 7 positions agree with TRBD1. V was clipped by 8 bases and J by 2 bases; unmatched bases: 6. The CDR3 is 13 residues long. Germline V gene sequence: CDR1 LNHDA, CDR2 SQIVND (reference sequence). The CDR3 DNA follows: TGTGCCAGTGGGGGACAGTTGACCTACGAGCAGTACTTC. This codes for CASGGQLTYEQYF.

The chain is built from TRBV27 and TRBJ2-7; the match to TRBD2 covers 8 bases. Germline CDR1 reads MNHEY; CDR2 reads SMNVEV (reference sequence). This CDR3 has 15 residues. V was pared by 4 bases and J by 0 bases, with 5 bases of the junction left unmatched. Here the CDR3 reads CASSSLSGISYEQYF. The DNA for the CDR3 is TGTGCCAGCAGTTCCCTTAGCGGGATCTCCTACGAGCAGTACTTC.

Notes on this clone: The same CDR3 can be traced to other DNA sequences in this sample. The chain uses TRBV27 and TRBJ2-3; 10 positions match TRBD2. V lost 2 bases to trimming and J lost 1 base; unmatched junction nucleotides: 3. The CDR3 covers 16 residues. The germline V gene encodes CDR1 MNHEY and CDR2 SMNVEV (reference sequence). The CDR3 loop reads CASSLRLAGGTDTQYF. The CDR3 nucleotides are TGTGCCAGCAGTTTAAGGCTAGCGGGAGGCACAGATACGCAGTATTTT.

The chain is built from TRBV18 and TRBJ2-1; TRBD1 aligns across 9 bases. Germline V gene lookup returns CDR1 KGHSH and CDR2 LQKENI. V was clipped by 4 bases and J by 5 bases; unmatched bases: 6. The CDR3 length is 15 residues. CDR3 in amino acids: CASSLPGTGNNEQFF. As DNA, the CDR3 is TGTGCCAGCTCACTTCCCGGGACAGGGAACAATGAGCAGTTCTTC.

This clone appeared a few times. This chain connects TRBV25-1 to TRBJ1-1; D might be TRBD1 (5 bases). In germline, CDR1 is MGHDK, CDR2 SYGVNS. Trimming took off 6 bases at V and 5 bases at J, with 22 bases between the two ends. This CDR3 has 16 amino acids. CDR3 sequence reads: CASSDLQTPKGTEAFF. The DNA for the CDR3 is TGTGCCAGCAGCGACCTACAGACACCAAAGGGGACTGAAGCTTTCTTT.

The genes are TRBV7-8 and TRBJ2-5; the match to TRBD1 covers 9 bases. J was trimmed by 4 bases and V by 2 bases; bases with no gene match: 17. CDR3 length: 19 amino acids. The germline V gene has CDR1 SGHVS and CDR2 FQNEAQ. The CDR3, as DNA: TGTGCCAGCAGCTTACTTTTTGTCGCGGGCACAGGGGGCCGAGAGACCCAGTACTTC. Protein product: CASSLLFVAGTGGRETQYF.

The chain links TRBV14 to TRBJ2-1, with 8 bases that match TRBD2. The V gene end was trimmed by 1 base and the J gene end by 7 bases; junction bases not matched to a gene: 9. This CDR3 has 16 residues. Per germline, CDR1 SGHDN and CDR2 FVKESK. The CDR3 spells CASSQGGGRMGNEQFF. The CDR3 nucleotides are TGTGCCAGCAGCCAAGGTGGCGGGAGGATGGGGAATGAGCAGTTCTTC.

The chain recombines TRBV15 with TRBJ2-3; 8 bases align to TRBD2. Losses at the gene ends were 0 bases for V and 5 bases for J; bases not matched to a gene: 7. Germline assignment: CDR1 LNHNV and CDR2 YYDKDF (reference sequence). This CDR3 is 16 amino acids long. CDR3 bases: TGTGCCACCAGCAGAGATCTACGGGAGGGCCGAGATACGCAGTATTTT. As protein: CATSRDLREGRDTQYF. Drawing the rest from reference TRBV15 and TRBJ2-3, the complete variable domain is DAMVIQNPRYQVTQFGKPVTLSCSQTLNHNVMYWYQQKSSQAPKLLFHYYDKDFNNEADTPDNFQSRRPNTSFCFLDIRSPGLGDTAMYLCATSRDLREGRDTQYFGPGTRLTVL.